These 9 T cell receptor beta chains share one sample of origin, sequenced in a study of cytomegalovirus exposure and HLA in healthy donors (dated by TCRdb to 2015 to 2018). Library method: the immunoSEQ multiplex PCR assay. A mixture of 60 forward primers for TCR Vbeta segments and 13 reverse primers for TCR Jbeta segments was used in the multiplex PCR. Entries here come from immuneACCESS through TCRdb and include only in-frame sequences with V and J called. Some clones fail to appear in such tables; in the studies checked, an unresolved V gene covers under half of the shortfall, and the cause of the remainder is unknown. For this sample the table gives under 140,000 clones, of which about 80% were detected only once. The top ten clonotypes cover 2.5% to 3% of the sample. Sequencing was carried out using PBMCs. These receptors were taken from a woman in her sixties in good health and CMV-seropositive.

The count of this clone is one. The V call is TRBV7-9, the J call TRBJ2-5; 9 nucleotides align to TRBD1. The CDR3 is 13 residues long. V gave up 5 bases and J gave up 4 bases; unmatched junction bases: 2. Germline V CDR1 and CDR2: SEHNR, FQNEAQ (reference sequence). CDR3 region: CASSADRGETQYF. CDR3 DNA: TGTGCCAGCAGCGCGGACAGGGGAGAGACCCAGTACTTC.

This chain connects TRBV7-9 to TRBJ2-1, with TRBD2 matching 8 bases. This CDR3 has 15 amino acids. Germline V gene data show CDR1 as SEHNR and CDR2 as FQNEAQ (reference sequence). The J segment lost 10 bases and the V segment lost 1 base, leaving 9 bases of the junction unmatched. The CDR3 sequence: CASSLGSGGPGEQFF. CDR3 bases: TGTGCCAGCAGCTTAGGTTCGGGAGGGCCGGGAGAGCAGTTCTTC.

The chain has TRBV27 and TRBJ2-1; 11 bases agree with TRBD2. Trimming cost V 8 bases and J 3 bases; bases outside gene matches: 3. Germline-derived CDR1 and CDR2 are MNHEY and SMNVEV (reference sequence). The CDR3 is made up of 14 amino acids. DNA for the CDR3: TGTGCCAGCCGGGGACTAGCGGACTACAATGAGCAGTTCTTC. Translating it yields CASRGLADYNEQFF.

This chain uses TRBV19 with TRBJ2-5; a weak D match, TRBD2 (6 bases). Trimming left V 5 bases short and J 4 bases short, with 17 bases between. The CDR3 has 15 amino acids. Germline CDR1 and CDR2: LNHDA and SQIVND (reference sequence). As DNA, the CDR3 is TGTGCCAGTAGTCCTAATAAACGAGCGGGAGAGACCCAGTACTTC. Its translation: CASSPNKRAGETQYF.

The chain carries TRBV28 and TRBJ1-2; D perhaps matches TRBD1 (5 bases). CDR3 size: 13 residues. Germline loops: CDR1 MDHEN, CDR2 SYDVKM. V lost 2 bases, J lost 8 bases, and 12 bases lay in between. CDR3 loop: CASSLGQGGGYTF. Here the CDR3 DNA reads TGTGCCAGCAGTTTAGGGCAGGGAGGCGGCTACACCTTC.

This chain joins TRBV2 and TRBJ1-5; TRBD1 is a possible D gene (5 bases). The CDR3 has 16 residues. Germline V gene sequence: CDR1 SNHLY, CDR2 FYNNEI. Trimming removed 6 bases from V and 3 bases from J, with 18 bases in between. The CDR3 protein is CASSSMGGSVNQPQHF. Here the CDR3 DNA reads TGTGCCAGCAGCTCAATGGGGGGGTCAGTCAATCAGCCCCAGCATTTT.

The chain employs TRBV4-2 and TRBJ2-5; tentative D call: TRBD2 (6 bases). There are 13 residues in the CDR3. Trimming shortened V by 7 bases and J by 5 bases, and 14 bases separated the two germline ends. Germline values: CDR1 LGHNA, CDR2 YNFKEQ. CDR3 residues: CASTGTGRETQYF. The CDR3 coding sequence is TGTGCCAGCACCGGGACTGGAAGGGAGACCCAGTACTTC.

The chain joins TRBV15 to TRBJ2-2, with 9 bases lining up with TRBD1. This CDR3 is 14 amino acids long. The germline CDR1 and CDR2 sequences are LNHNV and YYDKDF (reference sequence). V dropped 6 bases and J dropped 6; count of bases not matched to a gene: 5. The CDR3 DNA sequence: TGTGCCACCAGTCAGGACAGGGGACCCGGGGAGCTGTTTTTT. It codes for CATSQDRGPGELFF.

The chain recombines TRBV15 with TRBJ1-1, with D maybe TRBD1 (5 bases). The germline CDR1 and CDR2 sequences are LNHNV and YYDKDF (reference sequence). Trimming cost V 1 base and J 8 bases, with 11 bases left between them. The CDR3 has 13 residues. In nucleotides, the CDR3 is TGTGCCACCAGCAGAGCAGGGCTTTTGGAAGCTTTCTTT. This encodes CATSRAGLLEAFF.